The 16 T cell receptor beta chains reported below all come from one sample, sequenced in a study of technical replicates of blood from several donors. Libraries were prepared by immunoSEQ multiplex PCR; TCRdb keeps only in-frame clonotypes and omits some of them. This sample has around 80,000 clones, with 95% to 98% found just once. The sample was T cells isolated from PBMCs. These receptors all stem from a human donor in good health.

V and J are TRBV28 and TRBJ2-7, with D possibly TRBD2 on 6 matching bases. The CDR3 spans 14 residues. Trimming took off 4 bases at V and 6 bases at J, with 16 bases between the two ends. CDR1 and CDR2 (germline): MDHEN, SYDVKM. CDR3 DNA: TGTGCCAGCAGTTCTAGCGCTACCTTGACCGAGCAGTACTTC. Amino acid sequence: CASSSSATLTEQYF.

This clone was seen only once. The gene calls are TRBV30 and TRBJ1-6, with D unclear. The V and J ends lost 7 bases and 11 bases respectively, with 15 bases between them. The CDR3 is 12 amino acids. Looked up from germline, CDR1 is GTSNPN and CDR2 is SVGIG (reference sequence). The CDR3 region is CASNRRSAPLHF. CDR3 DNA sequence: TGTGCCTCGAACCGGAGGAGCGCACCCCTCCACTTT.

This chain uses TRBV28 with TRBJ2-3, with D unresolved. Germline CDR1 reads MDHEN; CDR2 reads SYDVKM. CDR3 length: 14 amino acids. V lost 3 bases and J 4 bases, leaving 11 bases between the germline ends. CDR3 sequence reads: CASSFGERPDTQYF. DNA for the CDR3: TGTGCCAGCAGTTTCGGAGAGCGTCCAGATACGCAGTATTTT.

The chain couples TRBV4-2 to TRBJ2-5, with a weak D call TRBD2 (6 bases). The V and J ends lost 4 bases and 1 base respectively, with 7 bases between them. Germline loops: CDR1 LGHNA, CDR2 YNFKEQ. This CDR3 contains 13 residues. This chain's CDR3 is CASSRDFQETQYF. The CDR3 bases are TGTGCCAGCAGCCGGGACTTCCAAGAGACCCAGTACTTC.

This chain joins TRBV29-1 and TRBJ1-1; D is possibly TRBD1 (6 bases). Germline CDR1 is SQVTM and CDR2 is ANQGSEA. V was pared by 6 bases and J by 3 bases, with 14 bases between. There are 13 residues in the CDR3. The CDR3 coding sequence is TGCAGCGTGGGGCCAGGGGCTGACACTGAAGCTTTCTTT. Residues: CSVGPGADTEAFF.

The chain uses TRBV18 and TRBJ2-7, with 7 nucleotides matching TRBD1. Trimming cost V 4 bases and J 4 bases; bases outside gene matches: 7. The CDR3 consists of 14 residues. Per germline, CDR1 KGHSH and CDR2 LQKENI. CDR3 amino acids: CASSLPGQTYEQYF. In DNA form, the CDR3 reads TGTGCCAGCTCACTGCCGGGACAGACTTACGAGCAGTACTTC.

CDR3 region: CASSPPRNTEAFF. In DNA, the CDR3 is TGTGCCAGCAGCCCCCCCCGGAACACTGAAGCTTTCTTT. This chain connects TRBV9 to TRBJ1-1; D is unresolved. Trimming pared 4 bases from V and 1 base from J, leaving 8 bases between. Germline values: CDR1 SGDLS, CDR2 YYNGEE. This CDR3 region has 13 residues.

The chain joins TRBV5-6 to TRBJ1-1; 7 bases line up with TRBD1. With V trimmed by 2 bases and J by 2 bases, 18 bases remained unmatched. This CDR3 is built from 19 residues. Germline loops: CDR1 SGHDT, CDR2 YYEEEE. In DNA, the CDR3 is TGTGCCAGCAGCTTCACAGGGGAGGCTGATTTCGTCGTAAACACTGAAGCTTTCTTT. Protein: CASSFTGEADFVVNTEAFF.

The chain has TRBV5-1 and TRBJ2-2; 8 bases fit TRBD2. Germline lookup yields CDR1 SGHRS and CDR2 YFSETQ. V lost 4 bases, J lost 2 bases, and 7 bases stayed unmatched. The CDR3 has 16 residues. The CDR3: CASSIRTSGNTGELFF. The CDR3 DNA follows: TGCGCCAGCAGCATACGAACTAGCGGCAACACCGGGGAGCTGTTTTTT.

J is TRBJ2-5 and V is TRBV4-1; 9 bases fit TRBD2. This CDR3 is 21 amino acids long. V lost 1 base, J lost 2 bases, and 20 bases stayed unmatched. CDR1 MGHRA and CDR2 YSYEKL come from the germline V gene. The CDR3 nucleotides are TGCGCCAGCAGCCAAGGTCTCCTAACGCCCGGGACTAGCCTGACACAAGAGACCCAGTACTTC. Its translation: CASSQGLLTPGTSLTQETQYF.

The chain joins TRBV28 to TRBJ1-2, with D possibly matching TRBD1 (5 bases). The CDR3 is made up of 14 amino acids. V lost 5 bases and J 4 bases, leaving 14 bases between the germline ends. CDR1 MDHEN and CDR2 SYDVKM come from the germline V gene. The CDR3 spells CASSRLTALYGYTF. The DNA of the CDR3 is TGTGCCAGCAGTAGATTGACAGCCCTCTATGGCTACACCTTC.

This rearrangement joins TRBV28 to TRBJ2-3; a weak D match, TRBD1 (5 bases). CDR3 length: 14 amino acids. Deletions cut 7 bases from V and 1 base from J, with 12 bases between. Germline V CDR1 and CDR2: MDHEN, SYDVKM. The CDR3 spells CASMGLGGTDTQYF. The CDR3 nucleotides are TGTGCCAGCATGGGGCTTGGGGGCACAGATACGCAGTATTTT. The variable domain in full, with the rest retrieved from reference TRBV28 and TRBJ2-3, is DVKVTQSSRYLVKRTGEKVFLECVQDMDHENMFWYRQDPGLGLRLIYFSYDVKMKEKGDIPEGYSVSREKKERFSLILESASTNQTSMYLCASMGLGGTDTQYFGPGTRLTVL.

The rearrangement uses TRBV6-1 and TRBJ2-2; TRBD1 might be the D (5 bases). The length of the CDR3 is 15 residues. Germline V gives CDR1 MNHNS, CDR2 SASEGT. V was clipped by 6 bases and J by 4 bases, with 15 bases between them. CDR3 DNA sequence: TGTGCCAGCAGCAGAAATGGGGCGATCACCGGGGAGCTGTTTTTT. It codes for CASSRNGAITGELFF.

The rearrangement joins TRBV5-4 to TRBJ2-7, with D tentatively TRBD2 (7 bases). The CDR3 runs 15 residues. CDR1 and CDR2 from the germline V gene are SGHNT and YYREEE (reference sequence). V shed 4 bases and J shed 3 bases, with 17 bases lying between them. CDR3 in amino acids: CASSSPGGANYEQYF. The CDR3 DNA follows: TGTGCCAGCAGCAGTCCTGGGGGGGCCAACTACGAGCAGTACTTC.

The chain couples TRBV29-1 to TRBJ1-1; 7 nucleotides match TRBD1. Trimming at V came to 0 bases and at J to 4 bases, leaving 5 bases not matched to a gene. Germline CDR1 and CDR2: SQVTM and ANQGSEA. The CDR3 has 14 amino acids. The CDR3 DNA sequence: TGCAGCGTTGAAGATGGGACAGAGGCCACTGAAGCTTTCTTT. This codes for CSVEDGTEATEAFF.

The chain links TRBV7-7 to TRBJ2-2; 8 bases are a match to TRBD2. The CDR3 has 15 residues. Germline V gives CDR1 SSHAT, CDR2 FNYEAQ (reference sequence). J lost 7 bases, V lost 3 bases, and 7 bases had no gene match. The CDR3 spells CASSFSAGAGGELFF. Written as DNA, the CDR3 is TGTGCCAGCAGCTTCTCAGCGGGAGCTGGCGGGGAGCTGTTTTTT.